This T cell receptor beta chain was observed in a study of Tregs in tolerant kidney transplant recipients. At the level of the study: FACS sorting followed a roughly six-day coculture of CFSE-labeled recipient PBMCs with irradiated graft donor PBMCs. Findings and caveats of the study: The small number of patients limits these findings pending further validation.

The data were produced by immunoSEQ multiplex PCR, yet TCRdb's version contains in-frame clones alone and is incomplete. The table has over 4,000 clones, over 35% seen once. As for this clone: Its specificity is not known.

The CDR3 has 16 amino acids. V was clipped by 3 bases and J by 6 bases; unmatched bases: 9. Germline V gives CDR1 ENHRY, CDR2 SYGVKD. This receptor was identified in a human donor in good health. The sample consisted of CD8+ T cells from blood cultured with allogeneic cells. The chain links TRBV10-3 to TRBJ1-4, with TRBD1 matching over 8 bases. CDR3 loop: CAISDPTGVDDEKLFF. The CDR3 bases are TGTGCCATCAGTGATCCGACAGGGGTTGACGATGAAAAACTGTTTTTT.